The 25 T cell receptor beta chains below come from one sample, sequenced in a study of molecular identifiers for immune sequencing clone quantification. TCRdb processed the PCR reads anew with MiXCR; each CDR3 protein has one entry. The data hold around 460,000 distinct CDR3 sequences, with roughly 26% observed a single time. Sequencing was performed on naive CD8+ T cells from blood, with Jurkat cell RNA spiked in. Subset here: FACS-sorted CD8+CD4-CCR7+CD45RA+ naive T cells. The receptors stem from a human donor in good health. Some libraries in this study had Jurkat cell RNA spiked in.

The chain uses TRBV4-3 and TRBJ1-1, with a possible D match to TRBD1 (6 bases). Trimming shortened V by 1 base and J by 5 bases, and 17 bases separated the two germline ends. This CDR3 is 16 amino acids long. Germline loops: CDR1 LGHNA, CDR2 YSLEER. The CDR3 loop is CASSQARGGVITEAFF. CDR3 coding DNA: TGCGCCAGCAGCCAAGCCCGAGGGGGTGTAATAACTGAAGCTTTCTTT.

As to this clonotype: One end of the junction is discordant with germline, which a read error may explain. The chain links TRBV18 to TRBJ2-7; possibly TRBD1 for D (5 bases). Germline loops: CDR1 KGHSH, CDR2 LQKENI. CDR3 length equals 14 residues. CDR3 coding DNA: TGTGCCACCTCACCCGTGGCCAGGGTGGACGAGCAGTACTTC. Encoded protein: CATSPVARVDEQYF.

This clonotype was recorded a few times. The V gene is TRBV20-1, the J gene TRBJ2-7; TRBD1 agrees at 7 bases. The V segment lost 3 bases and the J segment 3 bases; nucleotides outside the gene matches: 11. The CDR3 contains 15 residues. CDR1 and CDR2 from the germline V gene are DFQATT and SNEGSKA (reference sequence). The CDR3 bases are TGCAGTGCTAGCGCCACGGGACAGAGGGACTACGAGCAGTACTTC. Amino acids: CSASATGQRDYEQYF.

The V gene is TRBV27, the J gene TRBJ2-1; 11 bases fit TRBD2. V lost 0 bases and J lost 8; bases outside the gene matches: 6. Germline values: CDR1 MNHEY, CDR2 SMNVEV (reference sequence). CDR3 length: 16 amino acids. As DNA, the CDR3 is TGTGCCAGCAGTTTATCCCTAGCGGGGGGCCCCGATGAGCAGTTCTTC. Protein: CASSLSLAGGPDEQFF.

A few counts support this clonotype. V is TRBV10-3 and J is TRBJ1-5; D is unresolved. Germline assignment: CDR1 ENHRY and CDR2 SYGVKD. This CDR3 has 15 amino acids. Trimming removed 0 bases at V and 0 bases at J, with 6 bases between. Here the CDR3 reads CAISESMDSNQPQHF. Written as DNA, the CDR3 is TGTGCCATCAGTGAGTCCATGGATAGCAATCAGCCCCAGCATTTT.

In the case of this clonotype: Since no conserved phenylalanine or tryptophan closes the CDR3, a read error is the likely cause. No DNA is shown, since the ends of the CDR3 on it are uncertain; the CDR3 is the one TCRdb lists. J is TRBJ1-1 and V is TRBV21-1; TRBD1 was called by the table and not checked on the DNA. TRBV21-1 is assigned pseudogene status. The CDR3 has 17 amino acids, counting both end residues. CDR3 protein: CASSKRDRGPRDTEAFL.

There are many counts of this clonotype. The chain employs TRBV29-1 and TRBJ2-5; 13 nucleotides agree with TRBD2. The CDR3 consists of 17 residues. CDR1 and CDR2 from the germline V gene are SQVTM and ANQGSEA. V shed 0 bases, J shed 6 bases, and the junction held 10 bases outside the gene matches. The CDR3 nucleotides are TGCAGCGTTGAAGATGGACTAGCGGGAGCCGGTGTGAAGACCCAGTACTTC. Residues: CSVEDGLAGAGVKTQYF.

This clonotype was seen many times. The genes are TRBV7-9 and TRBJ2-1, with a possible D match to TRBD2 (6 bases). Germline lookup yields CDR1 SEHNR and CDR2 FQNEAQ (reference sequence). Trimming shortened V by 2 bases and J by 9 bases, and 11 bases separated the two germline ends. The CDR3 is made up of 13 amino acids. This CDR3 reads CASSLLGGSEQFF. The CDR3 DNA is TGTGCCAGCAGCTTACTCGGAGGGAGTGAGCAGTTCTTC.

The V call is TRBV7-9, the J call TRBJ2-5, with a weak D call TRBD1 (5 bases). CDR1 is SEHNR and CDR2 is FQNEAQ in the germline V gene (reference sequence). V gave up 0 bases and J gave up 5 bases, with 13 bases separating them. CDR3 size: 15 residues. CDR3 sequence (DNA): TGTGCCAGCAGCTTAGCCAGGGCTTATCCGGAGACCCAGTACTTC. The encoded protein is CASSLARAYPETQYF.

This clonotype was detected only once. This could be a read error, since a much larger clone is one nucleotide away. This chain connects TRBV4-2 to TRBJ1-1; D gene unclear. The CDR3 runs 12 residues. CDR1 is LGHNA, CDR2 YNFKEQ, per germline. Trimming stripped 0 bases from V and 6 bases from J, with 5 bases between. The CDR3 spells CASSQENSEAFF. CDR3 nucleotides: TGTGCCAGCAGCCAAGAAAACTCTGAAGCTTTCTTT.

The genes are TRBV6-2 or TRBV6-3 and TRBJ1-5; 9 bases map to TRBD1. Trimming at V came to 2 bases and at J to 4 bases, leaving 12 bases not matched to a gene. The CDR3 loop spans 18 amino acids. Germline CDR1 is MNHEY and CDR2 is SVGEGT. CDR3 amino acids: CASSYLGTGFFWNQPQHF. The DNA of the CDR3 is TGTGCCAGCAGTTACCTCGGGACAGGGTTCTTCTGGAATCAGCCCCAGCATTTT.

This clonotype has a handful of counts. The J gene is TRBJ2-2, the V gene TRBV20-1; 11 nucleotides line up with TRBD2. Trimming cost V 5 bases and J 4 bases; bases outside gene matches: 9. CDR1 is DFQATT, CDR2 SNEGSKA, per germline (reference sequence). The length of the CDR3 is 16 residues. The CDR3 DNA follows: TGCAGTGCTCTCTCACTAGCGGGAGAATTCACCGGGGAGCTGTTTTTT. It is translated as CSALSLAGEFTGELFF.

This clonotype has ten or more counts. V gene TRBV29-1 combines with J gene TRBJ2-7; unclear D gene. The CDR3 runs 14 residues. Trimming took 5 bases from V and 0 from J, leaving 14 bases between them. Per the germline V gene, CDR1 is SQVTM and CDR2 is ANQGSEA. The CDR3 here is CSVQAARSSYEQYF. Written as DNA, the CDR3 is TGCAGCGTTCAGGCGGCAAGAAGCTCCTACGAGCAGTACTTC.

Comments on this clonotype: A single base separates this from a much larger clone, so it may be a read error. The J gene is TRBJ2-7, the V gene TRBV4-1; a weak D match, TRBD2 (5 bases). CDR3 size: 13 residues. Germline V gene data show CDR1 as MGHRA and CDR2 as YSYEKL. CDR3 bases: TGCGCCAGCGGCCACTTGTCGGGGTACGAGCAGTACTTC. Protein sequence: CASGHLSGYEQYF.

The rearrangement links TRBV2 to TRBJ2-7; D possibly corresponds to TRBD2 (6 bases). Germline CDR1 is SNHLY and CDR2 is FYNNEI. CDR3 length equals 15 residues. V lost 3 bases and J 2 bases, leaving 14 bases between the germline ends. The CDR3 protein is CASSEKRERAYEQYF. For the CDR3, the DNA is TGTGCCAGCAGTGAGAAGAGGGAGCGGGCCTACGAGCAGTACTTC.

The CDR3 DNA reads as TGTGCCAGCAGTTTGATGGTTAGCTACACTGAAGCTTTCTTT. It codes for CASSLMVSYTEAFF. The chain uses TRBV6-2 or TRBV6-3 and TRBJ1-1; D ambiguous. Germline CDR1 MNHEY, CDR2 SVGEGT. This CDR3 contains 14 residues. V dropped 4 bases and J dropped 3 bases, with 12 bases sitting between them.

The V call is TRBV7-9, the J call TRBJ2-7; 9 positions agree with TRBD2. CDR1 is SEHNR and CDR2 is FQNEAQ in the germline V gene (reference sequence). The CDR3 has 13 amino acids. The ends lost 5 bases at V and 3 bases at J; junction bases unmatched: 2. The CDR3 loop reads CASSPSGNYEQYF. The CDR3, as DNA: TGTGCCAGCAGCCCTAGCGGGAACTACGAGCAGTACTTC.

This clonotype was detected ten times or more. The junction departs from the called germline gene at one end, perhaps through a read error. The rearrangement links TRBV20-1 to TRBJ2-3; no definite D call. Germline V gene data show CDR1 as DFQATT and CDR2 as SNEGSKA (reference sequence). This CDR3 is built from 12 residues. The CDR3 spells CSARDPTDTQYF. The CDR3 bases are TGCAGTGCCAGAGACCCCACAGATACGCAGTATTTT.

This clonotype was observed a handful of times. The CDR3 reads CASSLMPDRGGTDTQYF. The CDR3, as DNA: TGTGCCAGCAGCTTAATGCCGGACAGGGGTGGCACAGATACGCAGTATTTT. The chain employs TRBV7-6 and TRBJ2-3; 9 nucleotides align to TRBD1. CDR1 is SGHVS and CDR2 is FNYEAQ in the germline V gene. The CDR3 is made up of 17 amino acids. V lost 2 bases, J lost 1 base, and 7 bases stayed unmatched.

Note on this clonotype: This may be a read error: a much more frequent sequence differs by one nucleotide. CDR3 in DNA: TGTGCCAGCGGTCGCCGGGACAGCCGCAATCCTGATGAAAAACTGTTTTTT. Translating it yields CASGRRDSRNPDEKLFF. The chain combines TRBV6-5 with TRBJ1-4, with 7 bases that match TRBD1. V lost 8 bases to trimming and J lost 6 bases; unmatched junction nucleotides: 18. This CDR3 is 17 amino acids long. Per the germline V gene, CDR1 is MNHEY and CDR2 is SVGAGI.

This clonotype was detected ten times or more. J is TRBJ2-2 and V is TRBV15; D gene ambiguous. The CDR3 covers 13 residues. Germline loops: CDR1 LNHNV, CDR2 YYDKDF (reference sequence). V was pared by 1 base and J by 6 bases, with 6 bases between. The DNA of the CDR3 is TGTGCCACCAGCAGAGTTTTACCCGGGGAGCTGTTTTTT. Translated, it gives CATSRVLPGELFF.

This clonotype was seen many times. The rearrangement links TRBV25-1 to TRBJ1-3; D gene uncertain. From germline, CDR1 is MGHDK and CDR2 SYGVNS. V gave up 8 bases and J gave up 3 bases, with 11 bases separating them. The CDR3 length is 13 residues. CDR3 sequence: CASPKGLGNTIYF. CDR3 nucleotide sequence: TGTGCCAGCCCAAAGGGCCTTGGAAACACCATATATTTT.

The chain joins TRBV5-6 to TRBJ2-7; 8 bases map to TRBD1. V trimming: 4 bases; J trimming: 3 bases; junction bases outside the gene matches: 9. This CDR3 is built from 15 residues. Germline V gene data show CDR1 as SGHDT and CDR2 as YYEEEE. The CDR3: CASSQDRGGFYEQYF. The CDR3 DNA reads TGTGCCAGCAGCCAAGACAGGGGCGGATTCTACGAGCAGTACTTC.

The chain is built from TRBV2 and TRBJ2-3; D gene unclear. Germline CDR1 is SNHLY and CDR2 is FYNNEI. V was trimmed by 2 bases and J by 2 bases, leaving 11 bases between them. The CDR3 extends over 15 amino acids. This CDR3 reads CASSERTTFTDTQYF. CDR3 nucleotides: TGTGCCAGCAGTGAACGTACGACATTCACAGATACGCAGTATTTT. Looking up the rest from reference TRBV2 and TRBJ2-3 gives the full variable domain: EPEVTQTPSHQVTQMGQEVILRCVPISNHLYFYWYRQILGQKVEFLVSFYNNEISEKSEIFDDQFSVERPDGSNFTLKIRSTKLEDSAMYFCASSERTTFTDTQYFGPGTRLTVL.

In the case of this clonotype: Sequence at one end of the junction differs from germline and may be a read error. The V and J genes are TRBV19 and TRBJ2-5; no definite D call. The CDR3 sequence is 14 residues long. The germline CDR1 and CDR2 sequences are LNHDA and SQIVND (reference sequence). The CDR3 DNA is TGTGCCAGTAGTACGTACAGCGCACAAGAGGCCCAGTACTTC. Translated, it gives CASSTYSAQEAQYF.